This passage covers 7 T cell receptor beta chains from one sample sequenced in a study of circulating CD8 cells and anti-PD-1 response in melanoma. The QIAseq Immune Repertoire TCR panel built the libraries from approximately 15 ng of total RNA. Via MiXCR, TCRdb re-called the reads, giving one row per CDR3 protein. The sample has over 450 distinct CDR3 sequences; roughly 7.1% are singletons. Live CD3+CD8+TCRalphabeta+ cells were sorted into four subsets by PD-1 and/or TIGIT. This sample comprised CD8+ T cells from PBMCs, obtained at baseline or after one month of anti-PD-1 therapy (not recorded which). These receptors were collected from a human donor with melanoma.

This clonotype rates as large (0.1 to 1%). The chain uses TRBV19 and TRBJ2-5; the D is unclear. V gave up 5 bases and J gave up 2 bases, with 9 bases separating them. The CDR3 has 13 residues. Germline CDR1 LNHDA, CDR2 SQIVND (reference sequence). CDR3: CASSLAAQETQYF. In DNA, the CDR3 is TGTGCCAGTAGTTTGGCAGCACAAGAGACCCAGTACTTC.

This clonotype counts as large (0.1 to 1%). The chain has TRBV4-3 and TRBJ2-7, with D maybe TRBD2 (5 bases). In germline, CDR1 is LGHNA, CDR2 YSLEER. The CDR3 extends over 16 amino acids. V was shortened by 0 bases and J by 0 bases, with 12 bases between the two germline ends. CDR3 loop: CASSQEASGSSYEQYF. For the CDR3, the DNA is TGCGCCAGCAGCCAAGAAGCCAGCGGTAGCTCCTACGAGCAGTACTTC.

By frequency in the sample, this clonotype is large (0.1 to 1%). This chain uses TRBV27 with TRBJ1-5; D ambiguous. V was shortened by 1 base and J by 4 bases, with 5 bases between the two germline ends. Germline CDR1 and CDR2: MNHEY and SMNVEV (reference sequence). This CDR3 contains 13 residues. The CDR3 protein is CASSLLGNQPQHF. CDR3 DNA sequence: TGTGCCAGCAGTTTATTAGGAAATCAGCCCCAGCATTTT.

This clonotype rates as medium-sized. The CDR3 region has the DNA TGTGCCAGTAGTATTGGGCACAGCTACGAGCAGTACTTC. Encoded protein: CASSIGHSYEQYF. V is TRBV19 and J is TRBJ2-7; the D is unclear. This CDR3 is built from 13 residues. Germline loops: CDR1 LNHDA, CDR2 SQIVND (reference sequence). V was shortened by 3 bases and J by 3 bases, with 9 bases between the two germline ends. The full variable domain, completed using reference TRBV19 and TRBJ2-7, is DGGITQSPKYLFRKEGQNVTLSCEQNLNHDAMYWYRQDPGQGLRLIYYSQIVNDFQKGDIAEGYSVSREKKESFPLTVTSAQKNPTAFYLCASSIGHSYEQYFGPGTRLTVT.

In its sample, this clonotype is large. The DNA of the CDR3 is TGTGCCAGCAGTCCTGCGGGGGAGCAGTACTTC. It yields the protein CASSPAGEQYF. The chain is built from TRBV2 and TRBJ2-7; perhaps TRBD2 as D (6 bases). Trimming cost V 5 bases and J 7 bases, with 9 bases left between them. Germline CDR1 SNHLY, CDR2 FYNNEI. This CDR3 region has 11 residues.

There are a few counts of this clonotype. This sequence may be a read error, since a much larger clone differs from it by one base. V usage is TRBV19 and J usage is TRBJ1-2; D may be TRBD1 (5 bases). CDR1 is LNHDA and CDR2 is SQIVND in the germline V gene (reference sequence). The germline V and J ends were trimmed by 0 bases and 2 bases, with 10 bases remaining between them. This CDR3 is built from 15 residues. DNA for the CDR3: TGTGCCAGTAGTATAGATTGGGGGTTCAACTATGGCTACACCTTC. It encodes CASSIDWGFNYGYTF.

Sample share makes this clonotype large. V is TRBV27 and J is TRBJ2-3, with D perhaps matching TRBD1 (5 bases). Trimming took 6 bases from V and 1 from J, leaving 20 bases between them. CDR3 length equals 17 residues. Germline V gene sequence: CDR1 MNHEY, CDR2 SMNVEV (reference sequence). In DNA form, the CDR3 reads TGTGCCAGCAGCCAACCCCCTCAGGGTTTCGGCACAGATACGCAGTATTTT. Translation: CASSQPPQGFGTDTQYF.